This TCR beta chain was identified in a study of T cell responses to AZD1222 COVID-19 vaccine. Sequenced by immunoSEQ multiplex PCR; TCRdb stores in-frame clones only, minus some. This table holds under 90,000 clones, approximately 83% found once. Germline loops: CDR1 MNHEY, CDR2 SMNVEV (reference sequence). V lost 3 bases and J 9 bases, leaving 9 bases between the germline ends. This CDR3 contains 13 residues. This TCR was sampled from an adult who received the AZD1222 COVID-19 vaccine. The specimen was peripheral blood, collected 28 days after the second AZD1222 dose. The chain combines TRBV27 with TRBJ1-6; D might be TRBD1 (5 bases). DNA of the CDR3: TGTGCCAGCAGTTTCCTCCAGGGTTCACCCCTCCACTTT. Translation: CASSFLQGSPLHF.